This T cell receptor (beta chain) was sequenced in a study of cytomegalovirus exposure and HLA in healthy donors. As for this clone: The antigen is not known.

V shed 4 bases and J shed 8 bases, with 25 bases lying between them. Per the germline V gene, CDR1 is SGHDT and CDR2 is YYEEEE. The CDR3 length is 16 residues. PCR employed 60 Vbeta and 13 Jbeta primers. Data came from immunoSEQ multiplex PCR; TCRdb stores just in-frame clones and leaves some out. The sample consists of about 190,000 clones, 85% to 90% of them appearing once. General observations from the study: The sole available immune exposure information was CMV serostatus. A later analysis linked a missense DCLRE1C variant to TCR beta V- and J-gene trimming. In all likelihood, a cluster of highly shared sequence variants was a sequencing artifact. The analysis excluded some indistinguishable V segments, including TRBV6-2 and TRBV6-3.

This chain joins TRBV5-6 and TRBJ2-7, with D perhaps matching TRBD2 (5 bases). The clonotype originates from a young man in good health and CMV-seronegative. The sequencing input was PBMCs. CDR3 amino acids: CASSPGGMGNRGKQYF. The CDR3 DNA sequence: TGTGCCAGCAGCCCTGGAGGAATGGGGAATCGTGGAAAGCAGTACTTC.